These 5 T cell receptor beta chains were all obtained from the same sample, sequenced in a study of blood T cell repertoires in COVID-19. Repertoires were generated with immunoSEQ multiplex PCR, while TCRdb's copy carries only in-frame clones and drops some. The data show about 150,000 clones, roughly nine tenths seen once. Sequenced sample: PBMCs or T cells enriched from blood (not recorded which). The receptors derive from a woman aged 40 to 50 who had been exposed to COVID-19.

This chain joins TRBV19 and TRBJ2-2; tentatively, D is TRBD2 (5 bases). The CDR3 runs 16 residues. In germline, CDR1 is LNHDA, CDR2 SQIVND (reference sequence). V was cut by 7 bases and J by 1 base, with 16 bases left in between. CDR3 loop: CASTETLVLNTGELFF. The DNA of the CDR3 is TGTGCCAGTACAGAGACACTAGTCCTGAACACCGGGGAGCTGTTTTTT. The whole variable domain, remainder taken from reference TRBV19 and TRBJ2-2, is DGGITQSPKYLFRKEGQNVTLSCEQNLNHDAMYWYRQDPGQGLRLIYYSQIVNDFQKGDIAEGYSVSREKKESFPLTVTSAQKNPTAFYLCASTETLVLNTGELFFGEGSRLTVL.

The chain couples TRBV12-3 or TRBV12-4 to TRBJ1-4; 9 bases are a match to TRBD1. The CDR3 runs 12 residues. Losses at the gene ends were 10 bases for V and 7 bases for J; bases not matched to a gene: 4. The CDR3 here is CATTDRGEKLFF. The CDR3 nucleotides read TGTGCCACAACGGACAGGGGTGAAAAACTGTTTTTT.

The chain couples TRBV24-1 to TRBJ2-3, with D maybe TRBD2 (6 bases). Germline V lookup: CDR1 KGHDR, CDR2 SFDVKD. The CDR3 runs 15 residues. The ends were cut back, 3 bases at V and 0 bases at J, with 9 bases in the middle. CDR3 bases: TGTGCCACCAGTGATGGGACTTCTAGCACAGATACGCAGTATTTT. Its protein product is CATSDGTSSTDTQYF.

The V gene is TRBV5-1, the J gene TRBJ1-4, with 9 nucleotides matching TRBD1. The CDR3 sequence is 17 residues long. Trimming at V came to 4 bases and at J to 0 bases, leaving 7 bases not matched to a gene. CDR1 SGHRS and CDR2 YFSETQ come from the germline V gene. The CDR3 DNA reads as TGCGCCAGCAGCCCGGGACAGGGTAGTCCAACTAATGAAAAACTGTTTTTT. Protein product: CASSPGQGSPTNEKLFF.

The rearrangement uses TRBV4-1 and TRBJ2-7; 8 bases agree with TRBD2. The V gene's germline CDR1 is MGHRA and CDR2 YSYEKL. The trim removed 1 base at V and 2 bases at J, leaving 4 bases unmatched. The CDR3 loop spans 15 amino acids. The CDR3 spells CASSQVLAGAYEQYF. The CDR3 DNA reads TGCGCCAGCAGCCAAGTTCTAGCGGGCGCCTACGAGCAGTACTTC.